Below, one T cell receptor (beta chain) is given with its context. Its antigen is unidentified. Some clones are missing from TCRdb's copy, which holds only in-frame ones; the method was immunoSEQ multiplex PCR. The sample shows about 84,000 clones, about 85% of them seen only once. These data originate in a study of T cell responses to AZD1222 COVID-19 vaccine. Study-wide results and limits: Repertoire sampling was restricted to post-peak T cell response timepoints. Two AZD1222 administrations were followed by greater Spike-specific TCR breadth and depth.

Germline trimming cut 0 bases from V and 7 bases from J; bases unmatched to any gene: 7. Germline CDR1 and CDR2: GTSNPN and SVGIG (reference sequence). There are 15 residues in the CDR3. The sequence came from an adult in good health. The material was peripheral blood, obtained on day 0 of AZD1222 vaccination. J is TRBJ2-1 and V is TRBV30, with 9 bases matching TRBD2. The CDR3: CAWSVWASGINEQFF. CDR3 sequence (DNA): TGTGCCTGGAGTGTGTGGGCTAGCGGGATAAATGAGCAGTTCTTC.